This TCR beta chain derives from a study of Ad26.COV2.S vaccination and SARS-CoV-2 variants. Across the whole study: Donor allocation was to the COV1001 Ad26.COV2.S trial arm. Intramuscularly, Ad26.COV2.S was given either once or twice, 56 days apart.

Germline trimming cut 5 bases from V and 0 bases from J; bases unmatched to any gene: 3. CDR3 length: 15 amino acids. CDR1 and CDR2 from the germline V gene are SGHVS and FNYEAQ. Sequenced by immunoSEQ multiplex PCR; TCRdb stores in-frame clones only, minus some. Found here are about 350,000 clones, roughly 85% of them singletons; the top ten hold about 3.3%. Indicated treatment: around 19 received Ad26.COV2.S at low or high dose, single or two shots; 5 received placebo; per-sample allocation not given. Samples came from day 63 after the first vaccine or placebo injection. The sequence came from a person between 18 and 60 years old who received the Ad26.COV2.S COVID-19 vaccine or a placebo. The sample was peripheral blood, taken in a trial of Ad26.COV2.S vaccine versus placebo. The rearrangement joins TRBV7-6 to TRBJ2-1; TRBD2 agrees at 8 bases. CDR3 nucleotides: TGTGCCAGCAGCCAGAGCGGGAGCTCCTACAATGAGCAGTTCTTC. It yields the protein CASSQSGSSYNEQFF.